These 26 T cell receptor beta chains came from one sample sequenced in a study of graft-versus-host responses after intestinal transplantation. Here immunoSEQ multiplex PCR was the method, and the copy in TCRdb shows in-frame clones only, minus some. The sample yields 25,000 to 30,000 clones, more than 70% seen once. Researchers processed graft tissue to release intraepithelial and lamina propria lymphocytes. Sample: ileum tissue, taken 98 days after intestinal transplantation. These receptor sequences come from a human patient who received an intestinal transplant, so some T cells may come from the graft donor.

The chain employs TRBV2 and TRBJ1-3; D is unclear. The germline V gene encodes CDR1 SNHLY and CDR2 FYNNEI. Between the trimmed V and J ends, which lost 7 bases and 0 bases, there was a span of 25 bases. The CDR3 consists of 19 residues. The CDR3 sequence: CASTSKGVNPDISGNTIYF. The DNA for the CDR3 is TGTGCCAGCACCTCCAAGGGAGTAAATCCAGACATCTCTGGAAACACCATATATTTT.

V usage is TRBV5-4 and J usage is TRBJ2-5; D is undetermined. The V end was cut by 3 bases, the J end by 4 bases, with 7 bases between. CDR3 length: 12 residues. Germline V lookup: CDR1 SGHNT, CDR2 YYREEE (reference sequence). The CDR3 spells CASSWARETQYF. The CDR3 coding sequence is TGTGCCAGCAGCTGGGCCAGAGAGACCCAGTACTTC.

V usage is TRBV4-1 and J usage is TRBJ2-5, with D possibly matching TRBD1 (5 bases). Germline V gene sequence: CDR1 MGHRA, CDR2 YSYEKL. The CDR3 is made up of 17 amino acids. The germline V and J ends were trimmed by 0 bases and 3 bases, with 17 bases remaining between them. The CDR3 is CASSQEGVGLGKETQYF. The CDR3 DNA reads TGCGCCAGCAGCCAAGAAGGGGTAGGGCTAGGGAAAGAGACCCAGTACTTC.

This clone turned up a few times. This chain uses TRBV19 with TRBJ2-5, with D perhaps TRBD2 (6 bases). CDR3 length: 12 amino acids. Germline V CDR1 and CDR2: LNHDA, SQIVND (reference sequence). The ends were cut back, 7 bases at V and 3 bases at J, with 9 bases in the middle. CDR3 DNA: TGTGCCAGTAAGACTAGTAAAGAGACCCAGTACTTC. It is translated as CASKTSKETQYF.

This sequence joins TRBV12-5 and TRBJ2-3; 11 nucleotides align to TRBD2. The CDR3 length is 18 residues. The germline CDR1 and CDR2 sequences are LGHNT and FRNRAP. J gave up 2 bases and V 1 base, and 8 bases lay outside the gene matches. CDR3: CASGLELGTSGFTDTQYF. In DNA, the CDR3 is TGTGCTAGTGGTTTGGAACTTGGGACTAGCGGATTCACAGATACGCAGTATTTT.

CDR3 in amino acids: CASNRLADTGELFF. The CDR3 DNA is TGCGCCAGCAACCGACTAGCCGACACCGGGGAGCTGTTTTTT. The chain uses TRBV10-2 and TRBJ2-2, with TRBD2 matching 7 bases. This CDR3 is 14 amino acids long. After removal of 7 bases from V and 3 bases from J, the junction contained 5 bases not matched to a gene. Germline CDR1 reads WSHSY; CDR2 reads SAAADI.

The CDR3: CAVVTTGVMNTEAFF. The CDR3 coding sequence is TGTGCCGTGGTGACAACGGGGGTAATGAACACTGAAGCTTTCTTT. This chain joins TRBV15 and TRBJ1-1; weak D call: TRBD1 (5 bases). The CDR3 totals 15 residues. V gave up 11 bases and J gave up 0 bases, with 19 bases separating them. Germline lookup yields CDR1 LNHNV and CDR2 YYDKDF (reference sequence).

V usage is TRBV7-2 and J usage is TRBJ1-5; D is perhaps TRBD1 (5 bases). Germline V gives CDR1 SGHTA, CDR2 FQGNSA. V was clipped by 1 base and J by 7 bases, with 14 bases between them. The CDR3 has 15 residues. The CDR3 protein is CASSLVEGTGQPQHF. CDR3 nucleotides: TGTGCCAGCAGCTTAGTTGAGGGGACGGGGCAGCCCCAGCATTTT.

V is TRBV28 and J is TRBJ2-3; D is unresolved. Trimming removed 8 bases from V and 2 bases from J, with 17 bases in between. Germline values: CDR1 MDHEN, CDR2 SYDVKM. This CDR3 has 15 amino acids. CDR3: CASGYSGTTTDTQYF. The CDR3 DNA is TGTGCCAGCGGATATTCGGGCACGACCACAGATACGCAGTATTTT.

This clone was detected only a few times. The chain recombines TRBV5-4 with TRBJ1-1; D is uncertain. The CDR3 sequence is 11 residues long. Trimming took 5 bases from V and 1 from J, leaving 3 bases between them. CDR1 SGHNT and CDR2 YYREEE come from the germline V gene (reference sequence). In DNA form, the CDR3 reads TGTGCCAGCAGTACGAACACTGAAGCTTTCTTT. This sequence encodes CASSTNTEAFF.

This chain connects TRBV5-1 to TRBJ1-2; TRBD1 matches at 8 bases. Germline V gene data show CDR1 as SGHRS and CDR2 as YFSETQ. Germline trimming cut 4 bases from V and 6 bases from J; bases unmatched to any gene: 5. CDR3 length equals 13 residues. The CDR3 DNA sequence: TGCGCCAGCAGCCCGGACAGGGATGATGGCTACACCTTC. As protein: CASSPDRDDGYTF.

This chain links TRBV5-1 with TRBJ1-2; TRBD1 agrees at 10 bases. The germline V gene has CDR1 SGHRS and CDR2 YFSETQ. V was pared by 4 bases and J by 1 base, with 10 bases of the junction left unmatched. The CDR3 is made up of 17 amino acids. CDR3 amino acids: CASSPTGTGVINYGYTF. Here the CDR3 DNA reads TGCGCCAGCAGCCCGACCGGGACAGGGGTTATTAACTATGGCTACACCTTC.

CDR3 loop: CASSRLGLAGGEVQYF. The DNA for the CDR3 is TGTGCCAGCAGTCGCCTGGGACTAGCGGGGGGGGAAGTGCAGTACTTC. The chain combines TRBV6-6 with TRBJ2-7; the match to TRBD2 covers 16 bases. The CDR3 is 16 amino acids. Germline loops: CDR1 MNHNY, CDR2 SVGAGI (reference sequence). Trimming took 5 bases from V and 9 from J; bases not matched to a gene: 10.

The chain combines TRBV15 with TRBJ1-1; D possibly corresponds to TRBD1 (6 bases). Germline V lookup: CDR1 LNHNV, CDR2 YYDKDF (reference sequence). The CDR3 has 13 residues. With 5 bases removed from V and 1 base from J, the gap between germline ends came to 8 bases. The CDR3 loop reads CATSHRANTEAFF. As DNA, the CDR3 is TGTGCCACCAGCCACAGGGCGAACACTGAAGCTTTCTTT.

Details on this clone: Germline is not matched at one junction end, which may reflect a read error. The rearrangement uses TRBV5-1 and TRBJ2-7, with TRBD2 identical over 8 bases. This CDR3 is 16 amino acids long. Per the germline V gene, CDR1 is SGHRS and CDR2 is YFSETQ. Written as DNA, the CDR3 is TGTGCCAGCAGCGGGGGCTTAGGACAGAACCTCTACGAGCAGTACTTC. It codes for CASSGGLGQNLYEQYF.

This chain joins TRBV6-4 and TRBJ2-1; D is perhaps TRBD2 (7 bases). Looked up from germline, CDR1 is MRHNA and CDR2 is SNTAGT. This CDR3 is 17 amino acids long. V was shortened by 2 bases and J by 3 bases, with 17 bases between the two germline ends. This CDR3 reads CASSDPGRGPLYNEQFF. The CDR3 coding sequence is TGTGCCAGCAGTGACCCCGGGCGGGGGCCTCTCTACAATGAGCAGTTCTTC.

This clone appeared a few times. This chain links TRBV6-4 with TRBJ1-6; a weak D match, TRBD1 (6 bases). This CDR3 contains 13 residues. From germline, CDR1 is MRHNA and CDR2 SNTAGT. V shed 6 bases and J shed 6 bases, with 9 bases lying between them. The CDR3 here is CASSQQGNSPLHF. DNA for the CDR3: TGTGCCAGCAGCCAACAGGGTAATTCACCCCTCCACTTT.

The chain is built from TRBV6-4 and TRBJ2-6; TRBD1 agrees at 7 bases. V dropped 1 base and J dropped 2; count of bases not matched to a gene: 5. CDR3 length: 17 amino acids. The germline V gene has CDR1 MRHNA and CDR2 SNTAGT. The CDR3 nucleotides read TGTGCCAGCAGTGACTATAACAGGGGCGCTGGGGCCAACGTCCTGACTTTC. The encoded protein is CASSDYNRGAGANVLTF.

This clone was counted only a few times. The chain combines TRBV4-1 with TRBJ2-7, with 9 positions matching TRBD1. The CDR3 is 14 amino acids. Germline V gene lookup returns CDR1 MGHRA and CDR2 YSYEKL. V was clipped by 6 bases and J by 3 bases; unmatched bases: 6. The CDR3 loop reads CASSHRDRDYEQYF. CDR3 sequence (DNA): TGCGCCAGCAGTCACCGGGACAGGGACTACGAGCAGTACTTC.

The CDR3, as DNA: TGTGCCAGCAGTCAAAGCGTAGCCCTTACCCCCTACGAGCAGTACTTC. Translated: CASSQSVALTPYEQYF. V usage is TRBV2 and J usage is TRBJ2-7, with D unresolved. The V end lost 5 bases, the J end lost 2 bases, and 19 bases lay between the germline ends. Looked up from germline, CDR1 is SNHLY and CDR2 is FYNNEI. The CDR3 covers 16 residues.

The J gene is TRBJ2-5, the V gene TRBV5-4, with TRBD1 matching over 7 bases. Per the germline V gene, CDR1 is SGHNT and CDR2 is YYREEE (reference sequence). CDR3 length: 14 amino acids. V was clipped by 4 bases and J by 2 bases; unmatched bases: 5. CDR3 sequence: CASSATGSQETQYF. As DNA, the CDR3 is TGTGCCAGCAGCGCGACAGGGTCGCAAGAGACCCAGTACTTC.

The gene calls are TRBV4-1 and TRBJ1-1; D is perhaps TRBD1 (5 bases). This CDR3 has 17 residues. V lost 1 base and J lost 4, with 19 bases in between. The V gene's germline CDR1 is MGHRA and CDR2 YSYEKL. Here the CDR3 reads CASSQGGRDQAATEAFF. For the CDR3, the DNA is TGCGCCAGCAGCCAAGGGGGCAGGGATCAGGCTGCCACTGAAGCTTTCTTT.

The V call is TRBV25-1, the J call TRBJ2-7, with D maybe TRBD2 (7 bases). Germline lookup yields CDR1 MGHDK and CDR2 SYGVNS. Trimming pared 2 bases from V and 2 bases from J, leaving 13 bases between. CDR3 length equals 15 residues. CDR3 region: CASSEVFGGPYEQYF. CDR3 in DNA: TGTGCCAGCAGTGAAGTGTTCGGGGGGCCCTACGAGCAGTACTTC.

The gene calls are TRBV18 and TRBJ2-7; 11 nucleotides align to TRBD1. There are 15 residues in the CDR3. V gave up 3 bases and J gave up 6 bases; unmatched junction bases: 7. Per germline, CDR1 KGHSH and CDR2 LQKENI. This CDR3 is CASSPADRGLLEQYF. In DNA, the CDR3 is TGTGCCAGCTCACCCGCGGACAGGGGGCTCCTCGAGCAGTACTTC. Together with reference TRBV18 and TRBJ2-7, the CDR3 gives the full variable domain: NAGVMQNPRHLVRRRGQEARLRCSPMKGHSHVYWYRQLPEEGLKFMVYLQKENIIDESGMPKERFSAEFPKEGPSILRIQQVVRGDSAAYFCASSPADRGLLEQYFGPGTRLTVT.

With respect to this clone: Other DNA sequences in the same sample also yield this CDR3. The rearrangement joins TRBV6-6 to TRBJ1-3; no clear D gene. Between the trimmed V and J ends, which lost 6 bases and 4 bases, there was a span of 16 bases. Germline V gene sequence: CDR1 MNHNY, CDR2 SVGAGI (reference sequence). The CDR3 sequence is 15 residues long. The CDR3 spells CASSYTGGSGNTIYF. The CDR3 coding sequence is TGTGCCAGCAGCTACACGGGAGGGTCCGGAAACACCATATATTTT.

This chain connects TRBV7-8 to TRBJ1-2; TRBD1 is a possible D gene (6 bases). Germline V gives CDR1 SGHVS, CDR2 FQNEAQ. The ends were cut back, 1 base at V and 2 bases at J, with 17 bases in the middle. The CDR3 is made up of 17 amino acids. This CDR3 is CASSLEIGGIGNYGYTF. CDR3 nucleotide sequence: TGTGCCAGCAGCTTAGAAATAGGGGGTATCGGAAACTATGGCTACACCTTC.